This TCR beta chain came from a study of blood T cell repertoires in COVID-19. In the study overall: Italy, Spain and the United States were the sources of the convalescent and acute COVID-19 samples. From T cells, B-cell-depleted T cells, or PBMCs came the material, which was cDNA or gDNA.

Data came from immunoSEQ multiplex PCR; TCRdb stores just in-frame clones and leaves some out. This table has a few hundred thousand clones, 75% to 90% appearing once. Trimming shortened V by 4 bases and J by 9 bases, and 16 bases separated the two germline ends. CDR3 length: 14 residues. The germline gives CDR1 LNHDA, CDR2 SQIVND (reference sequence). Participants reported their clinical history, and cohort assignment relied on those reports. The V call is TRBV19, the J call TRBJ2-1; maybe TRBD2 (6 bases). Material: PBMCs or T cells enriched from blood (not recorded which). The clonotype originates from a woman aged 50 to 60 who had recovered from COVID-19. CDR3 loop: CASSNHQGEAEQFF. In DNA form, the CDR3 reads TGTGCCAGTAGTAACCATCAAGGGGAGGCTGAGCAGTTCTTC.